What follows are 13 T cell receptor beta chains derived from one specimen sequenced in a study of CD8 T cells in Susac syndrome. With random hexamers, roughly 0.45 to 1 ug RNA was reverse transcribed. TCRdb analysed the immunoSEQ multiplex PCR reads with MiXCR anew, one entry per CDR3 protein. The sample carries over 100,000 distinct CDR3 sequences, around 95% recorded once. Sequences were obtained from CD4+ T cells from PBMCs. The receptors shown here come from a human donor in good health.

A single count supports this clonotype. The rearrangement uses TRBV4-1 and TRBJ2-5, with D possibly being TRBD1 or TRBD2 (5 bases each). Trimming took 8 bases from V and 5 from J, leaving 21 bases between them. CDR3 length: 15 residues. The V gene's germline CDR1 is MGHRA and CDR2 YSYEKL. The CDR3 DNA is TGCGCCAGCCGCCGGACTTCTCCCCCAGGGGAGACCCAGTACTTC. Translating gives CASRRTSPPGETQYF.

The genes are TRBV29-1 and TRBJ2-4, with D perhaps matching TRBD2 (5 bases). V lost 2 bases and J 6 bases, leaving 14 bases between the germline ends. Germline CDR1 reads SQVTM; CDR2 reads ANQGSEA. This CDR3 is 14 amino acids long. This CDR3 is CSVEWFEGPNIQYF. CDR3 sequence (DNA): TGCAGCGTTGAATGGTTCGAGGGCCCAAACATTCAGTACTTC.

This rearrangement joins TRBV29-1 to TRBJ2-3; TRBD1 agrees at 8 bases. V shed 7 bases, J shed 1 base, and the junction held 7 bases outside the gene matches. CDR1 and CDR2 from the germline V gene are SQVTM and ANQGSEA. The CDR3 runs to 14 residues. The CDR3 nucleotides are TGCAGCGCCCCGGGGACAGGAGGCACAGATACGCAGTATTTT. This sequence encodes CSAPGTGGTDTQYF.

The rearrangement uses TRBV29-1 and TRBJ2-7; D unresolved. Trimming cost V 4 bases and J 4 bases, with 5 bases left between them. Germline V CDR1 and CDR2: SQVTM, ANQGSEA. The CDR3 sequence is 10 residues long. In nucleotides, the CDR3 is TGCAGCGTTGGGGAATACGAGCAGTACTTC. This codes for CSVGEYEQYF.

The chain combines TRBV18 with TRBJ1-1; D call uncertain. Trimming left V 2 bases short and J 3 bases short, with 7 bases between. The CDR3 totals 13 residues. Germline V gene lookup returns CDR1 KGHSH and CDR2 LQKENI. This chain's CDR3 is CASSPRRDTEAFF. The CDR3 coding sequence is TGTGCCAGCTCACCAAGGAGGGACACTGAAGCTTTCTTT.

This sequence joins TRBV12-3 or TRBV12-4 and TRBJ1-6, with D hard to call. Trimming took 2 bases from V and 6 from J, leaving 14 bases between them. The CDR3 has 16 residues. CDR3 nucleotides: TGTGCCAGCAGTTTATCTCTCTTGTCAGCTAATTCACCCCTCCACTTT. Translating it yields CASSLSLLSANSPLHF.

This sequence joins TRBV5-4 and TRBJ2-4; D might be TRBD1 (5 bases). Germline lookup yields CDR1 SGHNT and CDR2 YYREEE (reference sequence). This CDR3 contains 14 residues. Trimming removed 3 bases from V and 8 bases from J, with 15 bases in between. The DNA of the CDR3 is TGTGCCAGCAGCTCTTCTTGGGGCAGGGACATTCAGTACTTC. Its protein is CASSSSWGRDIQYF.

This chain joins TRBV6-5 and TRBJ2-3, with D uncertain. Germline V lookup: CDR1 MNHEY, CDR2 SVGAGI. The length of the CDR3 is 18 residues. V gave up 2 bases and J gave up 0 bases, with 18 bases separating them. The CDR3: CASSYAGVRASSTDTQYF. In DNA form, the CDR3 reads TGTGCCAGCAGTTACGCAGGAGTGAGAGCCTCGAGCACAGATACGCAGTATTTT.

J is TRBJ2-3 and V is TRBV12-3 or TRBV12-4; 10 bases match TRBD2. The ends lost 0 bases at V and 1 base at J; junction bases unmatched: 1. The CDR3 is 16 amino acids. The DNA for the CDR3 is TGTGCCAGCAGTTTAGCGACTAGCGGGCGCACAGATACGCAGTATTTT. As protein: CASSLATSGRTDTQYF.

The rearrangement joins TRBV10-3 to TRBJ2-5; 8 bases match TRBD2. The trim removed 6 bases at V and 5 bases at J, leaving 5 bases unmatched. CDR1 is ENHRY, CDR2 SYGVKD, per germline. The CDR3 loop spans 13 amino acids. The CDR3 reads CAIRGTSFETQYF. DNA for the CDR3: TGTGCCATCAGGGGGACTAGTTTCGAGACCCAGTACTTC.

The chain carries TRBV18 and TRBJ2-7; possibly TRBD1 for D (5 bases). The CDR3 has 15 residues. V lost 2 bases to trimming and J lost 2 bases, with 13 bases between them. Germline V gene sequence: CDR1 KGHSH, CDR2 LQKENI. In nucleotides, the CDR3 is TGTGCCAGCTCACCAGGGGCAGGAGTGCCCTACGAGCAGTACTTC. Translated, it gives CASSPGAGVPYEQYF.

This chain links TRBV4-1 with TRBJ2-6; 9 nucleotides match TRBD1. The germline gives CDR1 MGHRA, CDR2 YSYEKL. The CDR3 extends over 18 amino acids. The V and J ends lost 4 bases and 4 bases, in that order; junction bases with no gene match: 11. The CDR3 sequence: CASSPPRQGVSGANVLTF. The CDR3 nucleotides are TGCGCCAGCAGCCCACCTCGACAGGGGGTTTCGGGGGCCAACGTCCTGACTTTC.

V and J are TRBV12-3 or TRBV12-4 and TRBJ2-1; D is uncertain. This CDR3 spans 13 amino acids. V was trimmed by 6 bases and J by 10 bases, leaving 16 bases between them. The CDR3 coding sequence is TGTGCCAGCAGCCTTTTACCGGACGACGAGCAGTTCTTC. Translation: CASSLLPDDEQFF.